The entry below describes one T cell receptor beta chain. These data come from a study of blood T cell repertoires in COVID-19. Per germline, CDR1 SQVTM and CDR2 ANQGSEA. V lost 7 bases to trimming and J lost 7 bases; unmatched junction nucleotides: 8. CDR3 length: 14 residues. Under the authors' procedure: Researchers report that nucleated cell counts were estimated from reference gene primer amplification. The protocol was immunoSEQ multiplex PCR, while the TCRdb copy is restricted to in-frame clones and leaves out a portion. The DNA gave D and trimming, while V, J and clone size come from that table. The table has 240,000 or so clones, roughly 86% seen once.

Sequenced material: peripheral blood. This TCR was recovered from a man at least 80 years old with acute or convalescent COVID-19. The genes are TRBV29-1 and TRBJ2-2; 11 nucleotides line up with TRBD1. The CDR3 DNA reads as TGCAGCGCAGAGGGACAGGGGGTGTTCGGGGAGCTGTTTTTT. The encoded protein is CSAEGQGVFGELFF.